The 18 T cell receptor beta chains below all came from one sample that was sequenced in a study of blood T cell repertoires in COVID-19. The data were produced by immunoSEQ multiplex PCR, yet TCRdb's version contains in-frame clones alone and is incomplete. Seen here are 200,000 to 250,000 clones, 80% to 90% observed once, and the top ten hold approximately 14%. Sequenced sample: PBMCs or T cells enriched from blood (not recorded which). The source of these receptors is a woman between 50 and 59 years old with acute COVID-19.

This clone appeared once. The gene calls are TRBV11-3 and TRBJ1-1; D unresolved. Germline CDR1 and CDR2: SGHNT and YENEEA. The CDR3 is 13 residues long. Trimming left V 1 base short and J 7 bases short, with 10 bases between. The CDR3 sequence: CASSLAGGNEAFF. The CDR3 DNA is TGTGCCAGCAGCTTAGCTGGAGGGAATGAAGCTTTCTTT.

The rearrangement links TRBV19 to TRBJ2-2; D not resolved. This CDR3 region has 12 residues. Looked up from germline, CDR1 is LNHDA and CDR2 is SQIVND (reference sequence). The germline V and J ends were trimmed by 5 bases and 7 bases, with 8 bases remaining between them. In DNA, the CDR3 is TGTGCCAGTAGTCCTCACTTCGGGGAGCTGTTTTTT. It translates to CASSPHFGELFF.

The chain joins TRBV4-2 to TRBJ1-2; TRBD1 might be the D (6 bases). The ends were cut back, 4 bases at V and 4 bases at J, with 16 bases in the middle. Germline V gene lookup returns CDR1 LGHNA and CDR2 YNFKEQ. The CDR3 runs to 15 residues. This CDR3 is CASSLGGAGVYGYTF. The DNA of the CDR3 is TGTGCCAGCAGCCTCGGGGGGGCGGGGGTCTATGGCTACACCTTC.

V is TRBV19 and J is TRBJ1-2, with 7 nucleotides matching TRBD1. Losses at the gene ends were 5 bases for V and 8 bases for J; bases not matched to a gene: 8. This CDR3 has 13 amino acids. CDR1 is LNHDA and CDR2 is SQIVND in the germline V gene (reference sequence). The CDR3, as DNA: TGTGCCAGTAGTGTCGGGACAGAAGTAGGCTACACCTTC. Translating gives CASSVGTEVGYTF.

The CDR3 spells CASSPDSREKLFF. Here the CDR3 DNA reads TGTGCCAGCAGCCCAGACTCGCGGGAAAAACTGTTTTTT. The genes are TRBV3-1 (or the pseudogene TRBV3-2) and TRBJ1-4; D is unclear. The V gene's germline CDR1 is LGHDT and CDR2 YNNKEL (reference sequence). V was cut by 4 bases and J by 8 bases, with 11 bases left in between. CDR3 length: 13 amino acids.

This chain connects TRBV27 to TRBJ2-2; maybe TRBD2 (7 bases). Looked up from germline, CDR1 is MNHEY and CDR2 is SMNVEV (reference sequence). The CDR3 runs to 17 residues. The ends were cut back, 5 bases at V and 3 bases at J, with 19 bases in the middle. CDR3 residues: CASSPEGGGSDTGELFF. DNA for the CDR3: TGTGCCAGCAGTCCGGAAGGGGGGGGATCGGACACCGGGGAGCTGTTTTTT.

This clone has only one observation. This chain uses TRBV5-6 with TRBJ2-7; a possible D gene is TRBD2 (6 bases). Per the germline V gene, CDR1 is SGHDT and CDR2 is YYEEEE. V lost 4 bases, J lost 3 bases, and 17 bases lay in between. The CDR3 length is 15 residues. The CDR3 bases are TGTGCCAGCAGCCTGGGACTTAAAAAAGGCTACGAGCAGTACTTC. Amino acid sequence: CASSLGLKKGYEQYF. The full variable domain, with the rest looked up from reference TRBV5-6 and TRBJ2-7, is DAGVTQSPTHLIKTRGQQVTLRCSPKSGHDTVSWYQQALGQGPQFIFQYYEEEERQRGNFPDRFSGHQFPNYSSELNVNALLLGDSALYLCASSLGLKKGYEQYFGPGTRLTVT.

This clone was detected only once. J is TRBJ2-7 and V is TRBV13, with D possibly matching TRBD2 (6 bases). V was pared by 1 base and J by 0 bases, with 10 bases between. The length of the CDR3 is 15 residues. Germline CDR1 is PRHDT and CDR2 is FYEKMQ (reference sequence). The CDR3 here is CASSLAGDPSYEQYF. CDR3 nucleotides: TGTGCCAGCAGCTTAGCGGGAGATCCCTCCTACGAGCAGTACTTC.

V usage is TRBV2 and J usage is TRBJ2-5, with 7 bases aligning to TRBD1. Germline lookup yields CDR1 SNHLY and CDR2 FYNNEI. This CDR3 contains 16 residues. V was pared by 0 bases and J by 4 bases, with 8 bases of the junction left unmatched. Here the CDR3 reads CASSEASTGLGETQYF. As DNA, the CDR3 is TGTGCCAGCAGTGAAGCGTCGACAGGGTTGGGAGAGACCCAGTACTTC.

This clone has a handful of counts. The genes are TRBV28 and TRBJ1-4; perhaps TRBD1 as D (6 bases). There are 12 residues in the CDR3. Germline-derived CDR1 and CDR2 are MDHEN and SYDVKM. Trimming shortened V by 3 bases and J by 11 bases, and 10 bases separated the two germline ends. The CDR3, as DNA: TGTGCCAGCAGTTTGAACAGGGACAAACTGTTTTTT. Translation gives CASSLNRDKLFF. The variable domain in full, with the rest retrieved from reference TRBV28 and TRBJ1-4, is DVKVTQSSRYLVKRTGEKVFLECVQDMDHENMFWYRQDPGLGLRLIYFSYDVKMKEKGDIPEGYSVSREKKERFSLILESASTNQTSMYLCASSLNRDKLFFGSGTQLSVL.

This clone was observed a handful of times. The chain employs TRBV30 and TRBJ1-3; 7 bases match TRBD1. The junction had 5 bases not matched to a gene; V was cut back by 5 bases and J by 4 bases. The CDR3 is 13 residues long. Germline V gene sequence: CDR1 GTSNPN, CDR2 SVGIG (reference sequence). The CDR3 reads CAWDQGDGNTIYF. CDR3 in DNA: TGTGCCTGGGATCAGGGGGACGGAAACACCATATATTTT.

The rearrangement joins TRBV11-3 to TRBJ1-1, with 9 bases identical to TRBD1. Germline V gene sequence: CDR1 SGHNT, CDR2 YENEEA. The CDR3 is 14 residues long. Germline trimming cut 5 bases from V and 7 bases from J; bases unmatched to any gene: 8. The CDR3 is CASSPGTGYSEAFF. The CDR3 DNA is TGTGCCAGCAGCCCAGGGACAGGGTATAGTGAAGCTTTCTTT.

Only a few counts were recorded for this clone. The chain employs TRBV7-9 and TRBJ1-4; D possibly corresponds to TRBD1 (5 bases). Per the germline V gene, CDR1 is SEHNR and CDR2 is FQNEAQ (reference sequence). There are 15 residues in the CDR3. V was cut by 5 bases and J by 7 bases, with 17 bases left in between. The CDR3 is CASSQDSGPGEKLFF. CDR3 sequence (DNA): TGTGCCAGCAGCCAAGATTCAGGGCCTGGTGAAAAACTGTTTTTT.

This clone was seen a few times. V gene TRBV6-4 combines with J gene TRBJ2-2, with D possibly being TRBD2 (6 bases). Germline CDR1 is MRHNA and CDR2 is SNTAGT. The germline V and J ends were trimmed by 6 bases and 3 bases, with 11 bases remaining between them. The length of the CDR3 is 14 residues. CDR3 sequence (DNA): TGTGCCAGCAGCCTAGGAGGGGACACCGGGGAGCTGTTTTTT. This gives the protein CASSLGGDTGELFF.

This clone came up a few times. The gene calls are TRBV7-9 and TRBJ2-7; 10 nucleotides align to TRBD2. V lost 5 bases to trimming and J lost 12 bases; unmatched junction nucleotides: 10. Germline V lookup: CDR1 SEHNR, CDR2 FQNEAQ (reference sequence). This CDR3 spans 13 amino acids. The CDR3 nucleotides are TGTGCCAGCAGCCCCGCGGGGCTAGCGGGAGTGTACTTC. Translating it yields CASSPAGLAGVYF.

J is TRBJ2-1 and V is TRBV10-3; perhaps TRBD1 as D (7 bases). CDR3 length: 17 amino acids. V was trimmed by 8 bases and J by 0 bases, leaving 20 bases between them. In germline, CDR1 is ENHRY, CDR2 SYGVKD. DNA of the CDR3: TGTGCCATCTCAGTGCCGGAGGGGGCGATCTCCTACAATGAGCAGTTCTTC. Amino acids: CAISVPEGAISYNEQFF.

The chain is built from TRBV5-5 and TRBJ2-1, with 7 bases fitting TRBD1. The CDR3 covers 15 residues. V lost 4 bases and J lost 7; bases outside the gene matches: 11. CDR1 and CDR2 (germline): SGHKS, YYEKEE (reference sequence). CDR3 sequence reads: CASSRYRGVGNEQFF. The CDR3 DNA sequence: TGTGCCAGCAGCCGCTACAGGGGTGTTGGGAATGAGCAGTTCTTC.

The chain combines TRBV6-5 with TRBJ2-7, with 7 bases that match TRBD2. This CDR3 spans 15 amino acids. CDR1 is MNHEY and CDR2 is SVGAGI in the germline V gene. The V segment lost 6 bases and the J segment 6 bases; nucleotides outside the gene matches: 14. The CDR3 sequence: CASRADRRGGREQYF. The CDR3, as DNA: TGTGCCAGCAGAGCTGACCGACGCGGGGGACGCGAGCAGTACTTC.